Listed below are T cell receptor beta chains from one sample, sequenced in a study of blood T cell repertoires in COVID-19. The data were produced by immunoSEQ multiplex PCR, yet TCRdb's version contains in-frame clones alone and is incomplete. The repertoire includes about 74,000 clones, roughly 90% of them detected once, and approximately 4.8% sits in the top ten. The sequenced sample consisted of peripheral blood. The receptors were gathered from a woman in her fifties or sixties with active COVID-19. Both conserved end residues are part of each CDR3.

V gene	J gene	CDR3 protein
TRBV28	TRBJ1-2	CASSVPGYGYTF
TRBV28	TRBJ1-6	CASSLVTGNSPLHF
TRBV6-1	TRBJ2-7	CASSDPGTGNYEQYF
TRBV11-2	TRBJ1-1	CASRGEGDTEAFF
TRBV11-2	TRBJ2-5	CASSAHGGTGVQETQYF
TRBV6-5	TRBJ1-3	CASTWDRAGNTIYF
TRBV7-2	TRBJ2-3	CASSLSSGRDTQYF
TRBV29-1	TRBJ2-1	CSLMLAGEPSSYNEQFF
TRBV7-9	TRBJ1-3	CASSFEDTIYF
TRBV6-2/TRBV6-3	TRBJ1-1	CASSSYGRNTEAFF
TRBV6-5	TRBJ2-5	CASSSDRDPRETQYF
TRBV11-2	TRBJ1-5	CASSLGEGNQPQHF
TRBV15	TRBJ2-1	CATSIPTVRGSYNEQFF
TRBV19	TRBJ2-5	CASSIVGRGPIQETQYF
TRBV4-1	TRBJ1-2	CASSQDREKLVF
TRBV3-1/TRBV3-2	TRBJ2-5	CASSPILGLAGGSETQYF
TRBV2	TRBJ1-5	CASSEGRNSNQPQHF
TRBV7-9	TRBJ2-5	CASSLGSAGGVQETQYF
TRBV5-1	TRBJ2-7	CASSLGTGASSYEQYF
TRBV10-2	TRBJ1-1	CASITGTEAFF
TRBV5-8	TRBJ2-3	CASTIQTLTDTQYF
TRBV21-1	TRBJ2-2	CASSKGETGTHLGHTGELFF
TRBV28	TRBJ2-1	CASSNSGRSRGEQFF
TRBV28	TRBJ2-7	CASSLTGLGYEQYF
TRBV6-2/TRBV6-3	TRBJ2-7	CASTPILGGSYEQYF
TRBV18	TRBJ1-5	CASSGGGYQPQHF
TRBV18	TRBJ1-2	CASSQPYNYGYTF
TRBV6-1	TRBJ2-7	CASSGGLAGVTYEQYF
TRBV7-8	TRBJ1-3	CASSAGQNSGNTIYF
TRBV20-1	TRBJ2-5	CSASDSRGRETQYF
TRBV19	TRBJ2-2	CATIGRDRVGGELFF
TRBV28	TRBJ1-2	CASRPSSGGAAGYTF
TRBV5-5	TRBJ2-3	CASRSVSGGGTDTQYF
TRBV7-8	TRBJ1-5	CASSFDRERPQHF
TRBV19	TRBJ2-1	CASRDRGKVYNEQFF
TRBV12-3/TRBV12-4	TRBJ2-7	CASSEDSREQYF
TRBV6-5	TRBJ1-1	CASSPTPGGTEAFF
TRBV2	TRBJ1-4	CASARGQGNEKLFF
TRBV27	TRBJ2-7	CASSPRGQGYYEQYF
TRBV3-1/TRBV3-2	TRBJ2-5	CASTGGARETQYF
TRBV12-3/TRBV12-4	TRBJ1-1	CASSSTENTEAFF
TRBV5-4	TRBJ2-3	CASSSDRVKTDTQYF
TRBV5-1	TRBJ2-2	CASSLELAGVRGSGELFF
TRBV10-3	TRBJ2-5	CAISEYGTVQETQYF
TRBV28	TRBJ1-5	CASSPGQGQPQHF
TRBV6-1	TRBJ1-6	CASSAGWETYNSPLHF
TRBV14	TRBJ2-3	CASSEAQGLAGVTDTQYF
TRBV7-2	TRBJ2-7	CASSFQLYAEQYF
TRBV19	TRBJ1-2	CASSIGGVVGYGYTF
TRBV11-1	TRBJ1-2	CASSLSGTGTGYTF
TRBV27	TRBJ2-7	CASSSGTGGNSYEQYF
TRBV18	TRBJ1-2	CASSPLGTGSNYGYTF